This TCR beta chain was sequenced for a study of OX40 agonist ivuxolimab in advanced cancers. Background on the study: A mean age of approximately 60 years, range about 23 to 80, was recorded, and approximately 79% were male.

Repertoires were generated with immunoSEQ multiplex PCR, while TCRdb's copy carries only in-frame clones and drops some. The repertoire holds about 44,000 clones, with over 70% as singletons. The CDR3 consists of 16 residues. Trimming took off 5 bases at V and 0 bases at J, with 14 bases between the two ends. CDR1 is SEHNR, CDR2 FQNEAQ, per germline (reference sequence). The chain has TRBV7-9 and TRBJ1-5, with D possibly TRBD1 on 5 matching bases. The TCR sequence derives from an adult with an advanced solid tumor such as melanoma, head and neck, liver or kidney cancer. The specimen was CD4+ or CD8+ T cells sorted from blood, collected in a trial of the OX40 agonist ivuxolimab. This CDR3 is CASSPPGLRSNQPQHF. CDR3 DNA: TGTGCCAGCAGCCCCCCGGGGCTTCGTAGCAATCAGCCCCAGCATTTT.